The clone carrying this T cell receptor beta chain has at least ten counts. What it binds is not known. The data were obtained in a study of breast tumors, draining lymph nodes, adjacent tissues. The J segment lost 4 bases and the V segment lost 5 bases, leaving 6 bases of the junction unmatched. The CDR3 length is 14 residues. Germline V gives CDR1 SGHNT, CDR2 YENEEA. Overall study results and limits: Compared with lymph nodes, tumors were less diverse; compared with nontumor tissue, more.

TCRdb re-derived calls from the multiplex PCR reads in MiXCR, one entry per CDR3 protein. The table has some 100,000 distinct CDR3 sequences, 20% to 25% seen once. Breast cancer patients provided tissue from their axillary draining lymph nodes. The specimen sequenced was axillary lymph node tissue. This chain links TRBV11-3 with TRBJ2-3; TRBD2 matches 7 bases. The receptor comes from a female donor with breast cancer. Some clones in this sample may be carry-over from other donors' samples. DNA for the CDR3: TGTGCCAGCAGCGGGAGGGCCCATCCAGATACGCAGTATTTT. It codes for CASSGRAHPDTQYF.